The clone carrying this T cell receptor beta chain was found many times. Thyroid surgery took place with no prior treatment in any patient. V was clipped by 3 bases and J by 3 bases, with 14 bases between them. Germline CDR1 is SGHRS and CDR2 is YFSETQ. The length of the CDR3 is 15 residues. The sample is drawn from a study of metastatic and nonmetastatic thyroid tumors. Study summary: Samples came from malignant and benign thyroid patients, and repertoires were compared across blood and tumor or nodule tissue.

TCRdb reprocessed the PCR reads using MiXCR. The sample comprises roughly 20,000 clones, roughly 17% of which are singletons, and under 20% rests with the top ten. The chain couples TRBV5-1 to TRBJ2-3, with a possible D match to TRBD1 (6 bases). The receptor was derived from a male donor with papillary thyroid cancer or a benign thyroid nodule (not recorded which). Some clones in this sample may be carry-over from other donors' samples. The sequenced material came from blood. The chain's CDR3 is CASSSRDTSTDTQYF. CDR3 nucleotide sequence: TGCGCCAGCAGCTCCCGGGACACTTCAACAGATACGCAGTATTTT. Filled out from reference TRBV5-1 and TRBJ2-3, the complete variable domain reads KAGVTQTPRYLIKTRGQQVTLSCSPISGHRSVSWYQQTPGQGLQFLFEYFSETQRNKGNFPGRFSGRQFSNSRSEMNVSTLELGDSALYLCASSSRDTSTDTQYFGPGTRLTVL.